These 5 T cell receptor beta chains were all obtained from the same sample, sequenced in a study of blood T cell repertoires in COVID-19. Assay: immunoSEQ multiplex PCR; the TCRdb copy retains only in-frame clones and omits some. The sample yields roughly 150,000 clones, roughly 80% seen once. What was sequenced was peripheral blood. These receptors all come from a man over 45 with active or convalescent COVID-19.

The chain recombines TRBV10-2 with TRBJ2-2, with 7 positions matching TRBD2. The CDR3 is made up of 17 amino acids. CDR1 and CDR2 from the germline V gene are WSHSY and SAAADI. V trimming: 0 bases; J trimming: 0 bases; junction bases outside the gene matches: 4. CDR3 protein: CASSESLGLANTGELFF. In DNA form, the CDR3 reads TGCGCCAGCAGTGAGTCGTTAGGACTAGCGAACACCGGGGAGCTGTTTTTT.

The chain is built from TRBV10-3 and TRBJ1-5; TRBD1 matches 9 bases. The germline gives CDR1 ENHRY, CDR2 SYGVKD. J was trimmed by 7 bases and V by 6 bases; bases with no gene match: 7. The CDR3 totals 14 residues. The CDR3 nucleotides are TGTGCCATCAGCCGGGACAGGGTTGTACAGCCCCAGCATTTT. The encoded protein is CAISRDRVVQPQHF.

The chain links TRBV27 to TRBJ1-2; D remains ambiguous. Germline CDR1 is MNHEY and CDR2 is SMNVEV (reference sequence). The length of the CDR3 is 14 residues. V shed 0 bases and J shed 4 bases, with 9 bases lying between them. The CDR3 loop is CASSLSWQTYGYTF. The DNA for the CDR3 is TGTGCCAGCAGTTTATCTTGGCAAACCTATGGCTACACCTTC.

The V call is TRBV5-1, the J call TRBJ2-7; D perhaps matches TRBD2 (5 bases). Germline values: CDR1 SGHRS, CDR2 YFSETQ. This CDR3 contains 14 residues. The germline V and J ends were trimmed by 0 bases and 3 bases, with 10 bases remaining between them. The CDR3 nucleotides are TGCGCCAGCAGCTTGGAGGGAGAAAACTACGAGCAGTACTTC. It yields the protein CASSLEGENYEQYF.

CDR3 amino acids: CASRTSGSNEQFF. The CDR3 nucleotides read TGTGCCAGCAGGACTAGCGGGAGCAATGAGCAGTTCTTC. The V gene is TRBV28, the J gene TRBJ2-1; 12 nucleotides line up with TRBD2. After removal of 6 bases from V and 6 bases from J, the junction contained 0 bases not matched to a gene. This CDR3 has 13 amino acids. Germline V lookup: CDR1 MDHEN, CDR2 SYDVKM.